The subject of this entry is one T cell receptor (beta chain). This specimen belongs to a study of T-cell memory formation after mild COVID-19. Researchers used 5'RACE with constant-segment primers to make TCR alpha and TCR beta cDNA libraries that carry sample barcodes and UMIs. TCRdb independently ran MiXCR on the 5' RACE reads; one entry per CDR3 protein. Of 300,000 to 400,000 distinct CDR3 sequences in the sample, 28% were seen once. CDR1 MGHRA and CDR2 YSYEKL come from the germline V gene. This CDR3 contains 12 residues. Between the trimmed V and J ends, which lost 1 base and 14 bases, there was a span of 12 bases.

This chain links TRBV4-1 with TRBJ2-1; D might be TRBD1 (6 bases). This receptor was taken from an adult woman who had mild COVID-19 (a few samples of this study predate the infection). Cell type and time point are not known. Sequences were obtained from PBMCs or a T cell subset sorted from them (not recorded which). The CDR3 reads CASSQAPGQEFF. The CDR3 coding sequence is TGCGCCAGCAGCCAAGCCCCGGGACAAGAGTTCTTC.